The 12 T cell receptor beta chains given below trace back to one sample, sequenced in a study of siplizumab effects on memory and regulatory T cells. Clones were sequenced by immunoSEQ multiplex PCR, and TCRdb holds only the in-frame ones, with some missing. Among some 97,000 clones, about 91% were seen once, and the ten largest hold 0.55% to 0.95%. The sample comprised Tregs sorted from blood. All receptors derive from a human donor in good health.

V gene TRBV7-9 combines with J gene TRBJ2-7; maybe TRBD2 (5 bases). This CDR3 spans 16 amino acids. Germline assignment: CDR1 SEHNR and CDR2 FQNEAQ (reference sequence). The V gene lost 5 bases and the J gene lost 1 base, with 18 bases spanning the gap. The chain's CDR3 is CASSPRGSRGSYEQYF. The DNA of the CDR3 is TGTGCCAGCAGCCCTCGTGGGTCACGGGGATCCTACGAGCAGTACTTC. Full variable domain (rest looked up from reference TRBV7-9 and TRBJ2-7): DTGVSQNPRHKITKRGQNVTFRCDPISEHNRLYWYRQTLGQGPEFLTYFQNEAQLEKSRLLSDRFSAERPKGSFSTLEIQRTEQGDSAMYLCASSPRGSRGSYEQYFGPGTRLTVT.

The genes are TRBV6-6 and TRBJ2-1; 10 bases match TRBD2. The V gene's germline CDR1 is MNHNY and CDR2 SVGAGI (reference sequence). Trimming removed 7 bases from V and 5 bases from J; junction bases left unmatched: 8. The CDR3 consists of 15 residues. The CDR3 spells CASKVSGRAHNEQFF. For the CDR3, the DNA is TGTGCCAGCAAAGTCAGCGGGAGGGCCCACAATGAGCAGTTCTTC.

J is TRBJ2-1 and V is TRBV4-2, with D unclear. V was clipped by 4 bases and J by 8 bases, with 15 bases between them. The CDR3 contains 14 residues. Germline V gene sequence: CDR1 LGHNA, CDR2 YNFKEQ. The CDR3 sequence: CASSRTGGFDEQFF. The CDR3 coding sequence is TGTGCCAGCAGCCGAACCGGCGGTTTCGATGAGCAGTTCTTC.

The V and J genes are TRBV10-1 and TRBJ1-1; the D gene is possibly TRBD1 (5 bases). The CDR3 covers 13 residues. The V gene's germline CDR1 is WNHNN and CDR2 SYGVQD (reference sequence). Trimming left V 6 bases short and J 0 bases short, with 8 bases between. CDR3 in amino acids: CASRQDLNTEAFF. The CDR3 coding sequence is TGCGCCAGCAGACAGGACCTGAACACTGAAGCTTTCTTT.

V is TRBV10-3 and J is TRBJ1-1; tentatively, D is TRBD1 (5 bases). The germline V and J ends were trimmed by 4 bases and 1 base, with 7 bases remaining between them. The CDR3 covers 13 residues. Germline CDR1 ENHRY, CDR2 SYGVKD. The CDR3 region has the DNA TGTGCCATCAGTGCACAGGAGAACACTGAAGCTTTCTTT. It yields the protein CAISAQENTEAFF.

This clone appeared once. This rearrangement joins TRBV28 to TRBJ2-1, with D maybe TRBD1 (6 bases). V shed 6 bases and J shed 1 base, with 16 bases lying between them. This CDR3 is built from 16 residues. The germline CDR1 and CDR2 sequences are MDHEN and SYDVKM. CDR3 in DNA: TGTGCCAGCAGCGCACAGGGTTTACTATCCTACAATGAGCAGTTCTTC. Translating it yields CASSAQGLLSYNEQFF. The variable domain in full, completed from reference TRBV28 and TRBJ2-1, reads DVKVTQSSRYLVKRTGEKVFLECVQDMDHENMFWYRQDPGLGLRLIYFSYDVKMKEKGDIPEGYSVSREKKERFSLILESASTNQTSMYLCASSAQGLLSYNEQFFGPGTRLTVL.

The chain links TRBV28 to TRBJ2-7; D is uncertain. Germline loops: CDR1 MDHEN, CDR2 SYDVKM. The CDR3 runs 13 residues. With 2 bases removed from V and 2 bases from J, the gap between germline ends came to 7 bases. The CDR3 DNA reads as TGTGCCAGCAGTTTAAGCTCCCCCTACGAGCAGTACTTC. Amino acids: CASSLSSPYEQYF.

The rearrangement uses TRBV5-6 and TRBJ2-1, with D possibly TRBD2 on 7 matching bases. The V end lost 4 bases, the J end lost 3 bases, and 17 bases lay between the germline ends. This CDR3 spans 16 amino acids. Germline V lookup: CDR1 SGHDT, CDR2 YYEEEE. The CDR3 DNA reads TGTGCCAGCAGCCCGGGGCGGGGGCGATTCTACAATGAGCAGTTCTTC. Protein sequence: CASSPGRGRFYNEQFF.

V and J are TRBV11-3 and TRBJ2-1; 9 nucleotides line up with TRBD2. This CDR3 is built from 12 residues. J was trimmed by 13 bases and V by 5 bases; bases with no gene match: 6. Per germline, CDR1 SGHNT and CDR2 YENEEA. In nucleotides, the CDR3 is TGTGCCAGCAGCGAGGGGACTAGCAAACAGTTCTTC. Protein: CASSEGTSKQFF.

The V call is TRBV9, the J call TRBJ2-1; possibly TRBD2 for D (5 bases). V lost 2 bases to trimming and J lost 5 bases, with 14 bases between them. The length of the CDR3 is 15 residues. The germline V gene encodes CDR1 SGDLS and CDR2 YYNGEE. The CDR3 DNA is TGTGCCAGCAGCGTGGCCGGGGAAAATAACAATGAGCAGTTCTTC. This encodes CASSVAGENNNEQFF.

The rearrangement joins TRBV19 to TRBJ1-1; a weak D match, TRBD1 (6 bases). The CDR3 runs to 17 residues. Trimming stripped 3 bases from V and 3 bases from J, with 20 bases between. Germline V lookup: CDR1 LNHDA, CDR2 SQIVND (reference sequence). In DNA, the CDR3 is TGTGCCAGTAGTATTTTAAGACAGGTCCTATTTTACACTGAAGCTTTCTTT. Encoded protein: CASSILRQVLFYTEAFF.

V usage is TRBV11-2 and J usage is TRBJ2-5, with a weak D call TRBD1 (6 bases). CDR1 is SGHAT, CDR2 FQNNGV, per germline. The CDR3 length is 14 residues. V gave up 1 base and J gave up 4 bases, with 10 bases separating them. CDR3 nucleotide sequence: TGTGCCAGCAGCTTAGGGCTGGGGGCAGAGACCCAGTACTTC. Translated: CASSLGLGAETQYF.